This T cell receptor beta chain was retrieved from a study of shared clonotypes between healthy human individuals. Findings and limits, study-wide: Among donors, the sharing of clonotypes was expected to be influenced by sequencing depth. Several donors held about 5% of naive CD4 clonotypes in common.

The J segment lost 2 bases and the V segment lost 0 bases, leaving 11 bases of the junction unmatched. This CDR3 contains 19 residues. Per germline, CDR1 LGHNA and CDR2 YNFKEQ. Repertoires were generated with immunoSEQ multiplex PCR, while TCRdb's copy carries only in-frame clones and drops some. The sample carries about 1 million clones, about 75% recorded once. CD4+ cells were split into CD45RA+ naive and CD45RA-negative memory subsets. With respect to this clone: The antigen remains unidentified.

The chain employs TRBV4-2 and TRBJ1-5, with 9 bases aligning to TRBD1. This clonotype was sampled from a young man in good health. Sequencing was done on a sample of memory CD4+ T cells sorted from blood. Subset here: CD45RA-negative fraction. The CDR3 DNA is TGTGCCAGCAGCCAAGATGTAAGGACAGGGGATCGGGGCAATCAGCCCCAGCATTTT. Encoded protein: CASSQDVRTGDRGNQPQHF.